The 2 T cell receptor beta chains below all came from one sample that was sequenced in a study of shared clonotypes between healthy human individuals. Clones were sequenced by immunoSEQ multiplex PCR, and TCRdb holds only the in-frame ones, with some missing. The sample holds 550,000 to 750,000 clones, under 95% seen once. Terminally differentiated effector memory CD45RA+ cells were left out of the naive CD8 fraction, which was CD45RO-negative and positively selected for CCR7. The sequencing input was naive CD8+ T cells sorted from blood. The receptor set was obtained from a man aged 25 to 40 in good health.

V and J are TRBV9 and TRBJ2-1; tentative D call: TRBD1 (5 bases). Trimming cost V 0 bases and J 0 bases, with 13 bases left between them. Germline CDR1 SGDLS, CDR2 YYNGEE. The CDR3 runs to 17 residues. The CDR3 bases are TGTGCCAGCAGCGTAGCTCAGGGTTCCTCCTCCTACAATGAGCAGTTCTTC. Translating gives CASSVAQGSSSYNEQFF.

The rearrangement joins TRBV18 to TRBJ2-1; D might be TRBD2 (6 bases). The ends were cut back, 5 bases at V and 3 bases at J, with 14 bases in the middle. Per germline, CDR1 KGHSH and CDR2 LQKENI. This CDR3 region has 15 residues. In nucleotides, the CDR3 is TGTGCCAGCTCAAGTACGGGAGAAGGCTACAATGAGCAGTTCTTC. Its translation is CASSSTGEGYNEQFF. The full variable domain, rest sourced from reference TRBV18 and TRBJ2-1, is NAGVMQNPRHLVRRRGQEARLRCSPMKGHSHVYWYRQLPEEGLKFMVYLQKENIIDESGMPKERFSAEFPKEGPSILRIQQVVRGDSAAYFCASSSTGEGYNEQFFGPGTRLTVL.